What follows describes a single T cell receptor beta chain. The data derive from a study of early T cells in non-severe SARS-CoV-2 infection. Study context: Unsorted whole-blood RNA was sequenced in bulk, leaving chains unpaired.

CDR3 length: 17 residues. Trimming took 4 bases from V and 4 from J, leaving 20 bases between them. CDR1 is LNHDA, CDR2 SQIVND, per germline (reference sequence). MiXCR, applied by TCRdb to the 5' RACE reads, yields one record per CDR3 protein. This sample has about 80,000 distinct CDR3 sequences, with approximately 12% found just once. The receptor was derived from an adult who was a healthcare worker with PCR-confirmed SARS-CoV-2 infection or an uninfected control (not recorded which). The donor label of this sample is uncertain. This chain uses TRBV19 with TRBJ1-5, with a weak D call TRBD1 (6 bases). Sequences were derived from whole blood, sampled at baseline. The CDR3 coding sequence is TGTGCCAGTAGTACGCTCTGGACAGTTAACTATAATCAGCCCCAGCATTTT. Protein product: CASSTLWTVNYNQPQHF.